Listed below are T cell receptor beta chains from one sample, sequenced in a study of beta chain features in type 1 diabetes. Method: immunoSEQ multiplex PCR; TCRdb's copy keeps in-frame clones and lacks some. The data contain roughly 300,000 clones, around 15% of them singletons. Material for sequencing was central memory CD4+ T cells from blood. The receptor set was obtained from a young man in good health. Each CDR3 is given with its conserved first and last residue. A D gene is named only where the DNA matches it firmly. Size is stated for part of the rows, as once, few or many counts, or as a class when the clone is expanded.

v_call	d_call	clone_size	j_call	cdr3_nt	cdr3_aa
TRBV5-4	TRBD1	few	TRBJ1-4	TGTGCCAGCAGCCGAGGACAGGAGTTGAATGAAAAACTGTTTTTT	CASSRGQELNEKLFF
TRBV14	NA	NA	TRBJ2-1	TGTGCCAGCAGCCAATTCCAGGAGCAGTTCTTC	CASSQFQEQFF
TRBV7-6	TRBD2	few	TRBJ2-3	TGTGCCAGCAGCCGTAGCGGGAAAGGCACAGATACGCAGTATTTT	CASSRSGKGTDTQYF
TRBV5-1	TRBD1	few	TRBJ1-1	TGCGCCAGCAGCTTGGGGGACAGGGGCCCTGAAGCTTTCTTT	CASSLGDRGPEAFF
TRBV6-6	TRBD1	NA	TRBJ1-4	TGTGCCAGCAGTTATTTTGGGACAGGGGGGGAAAAACTGTTTTTT	CASSYFGTGGEKLFF
TRBV7-2	TRBD1	NA	TRBJ1-5	TGTGCCAGCAAAGTAACAGGGGACTTCAATCAGCCCCAGCATTTT	CASKVTGDFNQPQHF
TRBV9	TRBD1	NA	TRBJ1-3	TGTGCCAGCAGCCAGAGACAGGGTGTATCATCTGGAAACACCATATATTTT	CASSQRQGVSSGNTIYF
TRBV28	NA	once	TRBJ2-4	TGTGCCAGCAGTTTTAGGGGGTTTAGCAAAAACATTCAGTACTTC	CASSFRGFSKNIQYF
TRBV7-7	TRBD1	NA	TRBJ2-3	TGTGCCAGCAGCCTGACAGGGGGCTCAGATACGCAGTATTTT	CASSLTGGSDTQYF
TRBV5-6	NA	few	TRBJ2-1	TGTGCCAGCAGCTTCGTAGGCAATGAGCAGTTCTTC	CASSFVGNEQFF
TRBV7-2	TRBD1	NA	TRBJ2-1	TGTGCCAGCAGCTCGCCGGGACAGACCCTTTTCTTC	CASSSPGQTLFF
TRBV21-1	NA	few	TRBJ2-3	TGTGCCAGCAGCAAGGATCCCAGGGGAATAGATACGCAGTATTTT	CASSKDPRGIDTQYF
TRBV6-6	NA	many	TRBJ2-1	TGTGCCAGCAGTGCCAGCGGACGGAATACAGAGCAGTTCTTC	CASSASGRNTEQFF
TRBV10-3	TRBD2	NA	TRBJ2-7	TGTGCCAGCAGTTCCCCGACGGGAGGCTACGAGCAGTACTTC	CASSSPTGGYEQYF
TRBV7-2	NA	few	TRBJ2-5	TGTGCCAGCAGCCGGGGTCTTCAAGAGACCCAGTACTTC	CASSRGLQETQYF